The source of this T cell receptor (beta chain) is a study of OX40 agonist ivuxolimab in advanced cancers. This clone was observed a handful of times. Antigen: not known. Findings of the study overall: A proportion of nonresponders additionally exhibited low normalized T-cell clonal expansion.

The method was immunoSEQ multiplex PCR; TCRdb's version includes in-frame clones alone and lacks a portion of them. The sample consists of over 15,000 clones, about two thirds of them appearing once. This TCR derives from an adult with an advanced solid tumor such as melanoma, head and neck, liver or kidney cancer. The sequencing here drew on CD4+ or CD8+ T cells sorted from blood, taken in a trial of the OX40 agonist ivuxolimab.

The CDR3 sequence is CAWTRDTEAFF. CDR3 DNA: TGTGCCTGGACCAGGGACACTGAAGCTTTCTTT. The chain recombines TRBV30 with TRBJ1-1; maybe TRBD1 (5 bases). Trimming cost V 4 bases and J 3 bases, with 6 bases left between them. Germline values: CDR1 GTSNPN, CDR2 SVGIG (reference sequence). This CDR3 region has 11 residues.